The 13 T cell receptor beta chains below were found in one sample sequenced in a study of regulatory T cells in long-lasting Graves disease. As to time point: persistent/refractory GD, antithyroid drugs over 5 years with positive TRAb. PBMCs were the source of the RNA used for TCR sequencing. The authors built TCR beta libraries using iRepertoire HTBI primers and Arm-PCR of CDR3 regions. Each CDR3 protein is one row after TCRdb ran MiXCR on the multiplex PCR reads. This table holds 600,000 to 850,000 distinct CDR3 sequences, 25% to 35% found once. The sequencing here drew on peripheral blood mononuclear cells (PBMCs), taken when the disease was refractory, from a patient treated with antithyroid drugs. The receptors here all came from a female donor with Graves disease.

The chain carries TRBV18 and TRBJ2-5, with 14 bases identical to TRBD2. The ends lost 3 bases at V and 1 base at J; junction bases unmatched: 4. This CDR3 has 17 amino acids. Germline CDR1 reads KGHSH; CDR2 reads LQKENI. CDR3 residues: CASSPRTSGRPQETQYF. The CDR3 nucleotides are TGTGCCAGCTCACCCCGGACTAGCGGGAGGCCCCAAGAGACCCAGTACTTC.

The chain has TRBV5-1 and TRBJ1-5; 8 nucleotides agree with TRBD1. V was clipped by 0 bases and J by 5 bases; unmatched bases: 4. Per germline, CDR1 SGHRS and CDR2 YFSETQ. The CDR3 is 15 amino acids. The CDR3 is CASSLGTGSDQPQHF. CDR3 bases: TGCGCCAGCAGCTTGGGGACAGGGTCGGATCAGCCCCAGCATTTT.

This clonotype was seen a handful of times. The V call is TRBV29-1, the J call TRBJ2-7; 9 positions agree with TRBD1. CDR1 is SQVTM, CDR2 ANQGSEA, per germline. The CDR3 length is 14 residues. J gave up 5 bases and V 6 bases, and 11 bases lay outside the gene matches. CDR3 sequence: CSVKGGTGNDEQYF. The DNA of the CDR3 is TGCAGCGTAAAGGGAGGGACAGGGAATGACGAGCAGTACTTC.

In this sample, this clonotype turned up a few times. CDR3 residues: CSVAAQGAYTF. The CDR3 region has the DNA TGCAGCGTTGCGGCGCAGGGGGCCTACACCTTC. The V and J genes are TRBV29-1 and TRBJ1-2, with TRBD1 matching over 8 bases. J was trimmed by 10 bases and V by 4 bases; bases with no gene match: 5. Looked up from germline, CDR1 is SQVTM and CDR2 is ANQGSEA. The length of the CDR3 is 11 residues.

This rearrangement joins TRBV25-1 to TRBJ1-2; D possibly corresponds to TRBD1 (5 bases). The CDR3 is made up of 16 amino acids. CDR1 MGHDK and CDR2 SYGVNS come from the germline V gene. The V end lost 5 bases, the J end lost 4 bases, and 20 bases lay between the germline ends. In DNA form, the CDR3 reads TGTGCCAGCAGTCCCAAATGGACATCCTTTACCTATGGCTACACCTTC. Translated, it gives CASSPKWTSFTYGYTF.

The CDR3, as DNA: TGTGCCAGCAGCGTAGCTGGGTGGGCAGGAGATACGACCCAGTACTTC. Its translation is CASSVAGWAGDTTQYF. The chain joins TRBV9 to TRBJ2-5; D call uncertain. This CDR3 has 16 residues. CDR1 is SGDLS and CDR2 is YYNGEE in the germline V gene. Trimming shortened V by 0 bases and J by 7 bases, and 19 bases separated the two germline ends.

This sequence joins TRBV19 and TRBJ1-5, with D perhaps TRBD1 (5 bases). CDR3 length equals 14 residues. V lost 2 bases, J lost 6 bases, and 11 bases lay in between. Germline CDR1 reads LNHDA; CDR2 reads SQIVND (reference sequence). The DNA of the CDR3 is TGTGCCAGTAGTATAAAGTCAGGGCCTCAGCCCCAGCATTTT. Protein sequence: CASSIKSGPQPQHF.

This clonotype has more than one count but fewer than ten. V is TRBV6-2 or TRBV6-3 and J is TRBJ2-2; 8 bases map to TRBD1. Germline V gene data show CDR1 as MNHEY and CDR2 as SVGEGT. With 6 bases clipped from V and 5 bases from J, the junction kept 5 bases outside the gene matches. This CDR3 contains 14 residues. CDR3 sequence reads: CASRPGGATGELFF. As DNA, the CDR3 is TGTGCCAGCAGACCAGGGGGCGCAACCGGGGAGCTGTTTTTT.

V and J are TRBV7-2 and TRBJ1-2, with D tentatively TRBD1 (5 bases). The germline V gene has CDR1 SGHTA and CDR2 FQGNSA. Deletions cut 7 bases from V and 8 bases from J, with 17 bases between. This CDR3 comprises 13 residues. CDR3: CASTFRGMGGYTF. The CDR3 DNA reads as TGTGCCAGCACATTCCGGGGGATGGGAGGCTACACCTTC.

This clonotype was detected ten times or more. The genes are TRBV6-2 or TRBV6-3 and TRBJ2-7; TRBD2 matches 7 bases. Trimming took 5 bases from V and 5 from J; bases not matched to a gene: 9. Germline V gene sequence: CDR1 MNHEY, CDR2 SVGEGT. This CDR3 has 14 residues. CDR3 DNA sequence: TGTGCCAGCAGTGAAGTAGCGGGTCTAAACGAGCAGTACTTC. It yields the protein CASSEVAGLNEQYF.

J is TRBJ1-1 and V is TRBV19; D possibly corresponds to TRBD1 (5 bases). V lost 2 bases, J lost 0 bases, and 7 bases lay in between. There are 14 residues in the CDR3. Germline V gives CDR1 LNHDA, CDR2 SQIVND (reference sequence). The DNA for the CDR3 is TGTGCCAGTAGTATAAACAGGATGAACACTGAAGCTTTCTTT. This encodes CASSINRMNTEAFF.

This clonotype was seen more than once but under ten times. The chain is built from TRBV19 and TRBJ1-1, with 7 positions matching TRBD1. Germline CDR1 LNHDA, CDR2 SQIVND (reference sequence). This CDR3 is 13 amino acids long. With V trimmed by 9 bases and J by 3 bases, 7 bases remained unmatched. For the CDR3, the DNA is TGTGCCAGCCTCCGGGACAGTTACACTGAAGCTTTCTTT. Translated, it gives CASLRDSYTEAFF.

The V call is TRBV20-1, the J call TRBJ1-4; 7 nucleotides match TRBD1. The CDR3 is made up of 13 amino acids. The trim removed 6 bases at V and 7 bases at J, leaving 8 bases unmatched. The V gene's germline CDR1 is DFQATT and CDR2 SNEGSKA (reference sequence). The CDR3 loop is CSARGQVPEKLFF. CDR3 nucleotide sequence: TGCAGTGCCCGAGGACAGGTGCCTGAAAAACTGTTTTTT.